The clone carrying this T cell receptor (beta chain) appeared a few times. Profiled with immunoSEQ multiplex PCR; TCRdb holds only in-frame clones, not every one. The sample has some 220,000 clones, 83% seen once. This specimen belongs to a study of blood T cell repertoires in COVID-19. This CDR3 is built from 16 residues. CDR1 and CDR2 (germline): MNHEY, SVGEGT. The germline V and J ends were trimmed by 6 bases and 2 bases, with 17 bases remaining between them. This chain joins TRBV6-2 or TRBV6-3 and TRBJ1-5; perhaps TRBD1 as D (6 bases). The sequence was obtained from a woman aged 25 to 45 with COVID-19, enrolled during active disease. The material sequenced was peripheral blood. The CDR3 spells CASSDFRRGGNQPQHF. The DNA of the CDR3 is TGTGCCAGCAGCGATTTCCGCAGGGGTGGCAATCAGCCCCAGCATTTT.